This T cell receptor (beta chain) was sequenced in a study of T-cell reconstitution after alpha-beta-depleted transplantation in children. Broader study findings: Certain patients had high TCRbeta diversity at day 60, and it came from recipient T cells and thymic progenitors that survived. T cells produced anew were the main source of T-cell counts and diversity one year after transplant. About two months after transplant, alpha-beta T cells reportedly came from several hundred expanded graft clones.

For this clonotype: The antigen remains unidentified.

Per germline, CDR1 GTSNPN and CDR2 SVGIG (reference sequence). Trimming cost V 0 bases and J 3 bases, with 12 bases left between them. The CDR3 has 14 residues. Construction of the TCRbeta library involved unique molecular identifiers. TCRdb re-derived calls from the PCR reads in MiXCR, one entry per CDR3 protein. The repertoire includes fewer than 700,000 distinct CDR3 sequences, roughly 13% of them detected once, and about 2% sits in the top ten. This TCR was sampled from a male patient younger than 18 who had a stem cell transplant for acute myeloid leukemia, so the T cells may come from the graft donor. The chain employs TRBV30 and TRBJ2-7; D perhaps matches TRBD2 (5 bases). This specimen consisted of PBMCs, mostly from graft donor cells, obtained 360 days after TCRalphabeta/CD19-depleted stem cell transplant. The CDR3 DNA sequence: TGTGCCTGGAGTGTACAAACGGGAAACTACGAGCAGTACTTC. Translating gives CAWSVQTGNYEQYF. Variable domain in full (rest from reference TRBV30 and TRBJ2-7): SQTIHQWPATLVQPVGSPLSLECTVEGTSNPNLYWYRQAAGRGLQLLFYSVGIGQISSEVPQNLSASRPQDRQFILSSKKLLLSDSGFYLCAWSVQTGNYEQYFGPGTRLTVT.